A selection of T cell receptor beta chains follows, all from one sample in a study of blood T cell repertoires in COVID-19. TCRdb's copy holds only in-frame clones and misses some; the assay was immunoSEQ multiplex PCR. Here the sample spans some 180,000 clones, roughly 80% being singletons. Source material: peripheral blood. The source of these receptors is a man aged 65 to 79 with active or convalescent COVID-19. Each CDR3 is given with its conserved first and last residue. The D gene is left open where the match is weak. The listing skips clone size in some rows; elsewhere it reads once, few, many or a size class.

J: TRBJ1-2; size: NA; D: NA; V: TRBV6-4; CDR3: CASSEGGAGYTF; DNA: TGTGCCAGCAGTGAAGGGGGGGCGGGCTACACCTTC
J: TRBJ1-3; size: NA; D: NA; V: TRBV6-5; CDR3: CASSPTRGGNTIYF; DNA: TGTGCCAGCAGTCCGACGCGGGGGGGAAACACCATATATTTT
J: TRBJ2-7; size: NA; D: NA; V: TRBV30; CDR3: CAWRPRGRYEQYF; DNA: TGTGCCTGGAGGCCCCGGGGGAGGTACGAGCAGTACTTC
J: TRBJ1-5; size: NA; D: NA; V: TRBV18; CDR3: CASSPGLGDQPQHF; DNA: TGTGCCAGCTCACCAGGCCTCGGGGATCAGCCCCAGCATTTT
J: TRBJ1-6; size: NA; D: NA; V: TRBV28; CDR3: CASSFEASPLHF; DNA: TGTGCCAGCAGTTTTGAGGCCTCACCCCTCCACTTT
J: TRBJ2-3; size: NA; D: NA; V: TRBV6-5; CDR3: CASSSPGTDTQYF; DNA: TGTGCCAGCAGTTCCCCAGGCACAGATACGCAGTATTTT
J: TRBJ1-4; size: NA; D: NA; V: TRBV3-1/TRBV3-2; CDR3: CASSRNTGFELFF; DNA: TGTGCCAGCAGCCGCAATACAGGGTTCGAACTGTTTTTT
J: TRBJ2-5; size: NA; D: TRBD2; V: TRBV18; CDR3: CASSPQPGLAGNQETQYF; DNA: TGTGCCAGCTCACCCCAACCGGGACTAGCGGGGAACCAAGAGACCCAGTACTTC
J: TRBJ2-7; size: NA; D: NA; V: TRBV6-6; CDR3: CASRQGPSSYEQYF; DNA: TGTGCCAGCAGACAGGGACCGTCCTCCTACGAGCAGTACTTC
J: TRBJ2-1; size: NA; D: NA; V: TRBV30; CDR3: CAWSRFVRSGRIVYEQFF; DNA: TGTGCCTGGAGTCGTTTCGTCCGGAGCGGCCGGATAGTATATGAGCAGTTCTTC
J: TRBJ1-2; size: NA; D: TRBD1; V: TRBV7-2; CDR3: CASSYRTGEGYTF; DNA: TGTGCCAGCAGCTACCGGACAGGGGAAGGCTACACCTTC
J: TRBJ2-3; size: once; D: NA; V: TRBV28; CDR3: CASSLSGSRTDTQYF; DNA: TGTGCCAGCAGTTTATCCGGGTCCCGGACAGATACGCAGTATTTT
J: TRBJ2-1; size: many; D: NA; V: TRBV11-2; CDR3: CASSLGQGFGYNEQFF; DNA: TGTGCCAGCAGCTTAGGGCAGGGATTTGGGTACAATGAGCAGTTCTTC